This T cell receptor beta chain was sequenced in a study of response to subunit inactivated influenza vaccine. TCRdb recomputed calls from the RT-PCR reads with MiXCR, one row per CDR3 protein. The sample includes approximately 520,000 distinct CDR3 sequences, 25% of them seen just once. On this clonotype itself: No antigen is known for it.

Germline values: CDR1 DFQATT, CDR2 SNEGSKA (reference sequence). After removal of 0 bases from V and 6 bases from J, the junction contained 10 bases not matched to a gene. CDR3 length: 18 residues. Study outcomes and limitations: Every seasonal influenza vaccination brings in few new T cells, the authors suggested.

The genes are TRBV20-1 and TRBJ2-1, with 14 nucleotides matching TRBD2. The source material was CD4+ T cells sorted from PBMCs, sampled less than 6 days after vaccination. The sequence came from a man between 45 and 60 years old who received an inactivated influenza vaccine. The DNA of the CDR3 is TGCAGTGCTAGAGACCTCGACACGACTAGCGGGAGGGCCAATGAGCAGTTCTTC. Amino acids: CSARDLDTTSGRANEQFF.